Below are 20 T cell receptor beta chains sequenced from a single sample in a study of cytomegalovirus exposure and HLA in healthy donors. In the PCR, 60 Vbeta and 13 Jbeta primers were used. Clones were read by immunoSEQ multiplex PCR, and TCRdb kept only the in-frame ones, dropping some. The sample lists tens of thousands of clones; 81% were seen once. Specimen: PBMCs. All receptors derive from a middle-aged man in good health and CMV-seronegative.

The chain uses TRBV9 and TRBJ2-1; D call uncertain. The length of the CDR3 is 15 residues. V dropped 4 bases and J dropped 7 bases, with 18 bases sitting between them. Germline V gene data show CDR1 as SGDLS and CDR2 as YYNGEE. Written as DNA, the CDR3 is TGTGCCAGCAGCCGCGTGGGCTCCAAAATAAATGAGCAGTTCTTC. It encodes CASSRVGSKINEQFF.

The V gene is TRBV19, the J gene TRBJ1-2, with D possibly matching TRBD1 (5 bases). V lost 6 bases to trimming and J lost 3 bases, with 8 bases between them. CDR3 length: 12 residues. Germline V gives CDR1 LNHDA, CDR2 SQIVND (reference sequence). CDR3 sequence: CASSPGYYGYTF. The CDR3 coding sequence is TGTGCCAGTAGCCCAGGGTACTATGGCTACACCTTC.

V gene TRBV5-4 combines with J gene TRBJ1-2; D possibly corresponds to TRBD1 (5 bases). The germline V gene encodes CDR1 SGHNT and CDR2 YYREEE (reference sequence). V was shortened by 6 bases and J by 2 bases, with 5 bases between the two germline ends. The CDR3 totals 11 residues. The CDR3 spells CASKGNYGYTF. The CDR3 DNA follows: TGTGCCAGCAAGGGGAACTATGGCTACACCTTC.

The chain couples TRBV7-2 to TRBJ1-1, with a possible D match to TRBD1 (5 bases). CDR3 length: 16 amino acids. The germline CDR1 and CDR2 sequences are SGHTA and FQGNSA. Trimming cost V 1 base and J 5 bases, with 17 bases left between them. The CDR3: CASSLDRKTTGTEAFF. The CDR3 region has the DNA TGTGCCAGCAGCTTAGACCGTAAGACCACAGGAACTGAAGCTTTCTTT.

The chain carries TRBV4-3 and TRBJ2-2, with TRBD1 matching 7 bases. From germline, CDR1 is LGHNA and CDR2 YSLEER. The CDR3 loop spans 19 amino acids. The J segment lost 4 bases and the V segment lost 1 base, leaving 15 bases of the junction unmatched. This CDR3 is CASSQALKSWDSFTGELFF. CDR3 nucleotide sequence: TGCGCCAGCAGCCAAGCCTTAAAGAGCTGGGACAGTTTCACCGGGGAGCTGTTTTTT.

The rearrangement joins TRBV28 to TRBJ2-7, with 7 bases fitting TRBD1. The CDR3 has 12 amino acids. Germline V lookup: CDR1 MDHEN, CDR2 SYDVKM. V trimming: 11 bases; J trimming: 2 bases; junction bases outside the gene matches: 6. In DNA form, the CDR3 reads TGTGCCGTGAGGGGGACAGCCTACGAGCAGTACTTC. This translates into CAVRGTAYEQYF.

The gene calls are TRBV5-1 and TRBJ2-4; 14 bases fit TRBD2. The CDR3 is 19 amino acids. Germline values: CDR1 SGHRS, CDR2 YFSETQ. V shed 0 bases, J shed 0 bases, and the junction held 5 bases outside the gene matches. The CDR3 spells CASSLGTSGGPLAKNIQYF. CDR3 in DNA: TGCGCCAGCAGCTTGGGGACTAGCGGGGGGCCGTTAGCCAAAAACATTCAGTACTTC.

The V and J genes are TRBV5-5 and TRBJ2-7, with D perhaps TRBD1 (6 bases). CDR1 is SGHKS, CDR2 YYEKEE, per germline (reference sequence). V lost 4 bases to trimming and J lost 6 bases, with 17 bases between them. This CDR3 comprises 14 residues. This chain's CDR3 is CASSLGAPGGEQYF. CDR3 bases: TGTGCCAGCAGCCTGGGGGCACCCGGTGGCGAGCAGTACTTC.

The genes are TRBV11-3 and TRBJ2-3; 7 nucleotides align to TRBD2. The CDR3 totals 15 residues. Unmatched junction bases numbered 6, after V lost 4 bases and J lost 2 bases. Germline CDR1 and CDR2: SGHNT and YENEEA. CDR3 region: CASSSSGTPTDTQYF. The CDR3 DNA follows: TGTGCCAGCAGCTCCAGCGGGACCCCCACAGATACGCAGTATTTT.

The chain is built from TRBV9 and TRBJ2-5, with 10 bases aligning to TRBD2. This CDR3 is 17 amino acids long. CDR1 SGDLS and CDR2 YYNGEE come from the germline V gene. The V and J ends lost 3 bases and 7 bases, in that order; junction bases with no gene match: 15. CDR3 sequence reads: CASSAPRASGGSRTQYF. CDR3 sequence (DNA): TGTGCCAGCAGCGCCCCTCGGGCTAGCGGGGGTTCAAGGACCCAGTACTTC.

The chain joins TRBV9 to TRBJ1-4, with unresolved D. The CDR3 has 16 amino acids. The germline CDR1 and CDR2 sequences are SGDLS and YYNGEE. Trimming took off 3 bases at V and 2 bases at J, with 14 bases between the two ends. The CDR3 DNA reads as TGTGCCAGCAGCGCATCAGGTCGGCCTACTAATGAAAAACTGTTTTTT. This codes for CASSASGRPTNEKLFF.

This clone appeared a single time. The rearrangement uses TRBV20-1 and TRBJ2-5, with D hard to call. This CDR3 has 10 amino acids. Deletions cut 6 bases from V and 5 bases from J, with 7 bases between. The germline CDR1 and CDR2 sequences are DFQATT and SNEGSKA (reference sequence). The CDR3 protein is CSAAQETQYF. The CDR3 DNA follows: TGCAGTGCGGCCCAGGAGACCCAGTACTTC.

This clone came up once. V and J are TRBV7-9 and TRBJ2-1; 8 positions agree with TRBD1. Looked up from germline, CDR1 is SEHNR and CDR2 is FQNEAQ (reference sequence). The CDR3 contains 15 residues. Trimming cost V 5 bases and J 3 bases; bases outside gene matches: 6. In DNA, the CDR3 is TGTGCCAGCAGCGCCGACAGGGGTAGCTACAATGAGCAGTTCTTC. This sequence encodes CASSADRGSYNEQFF.

This rearrangement joins TRBV5-1 to TRBJ2-3; TRBD1 is a possible D gene (5 bases). Trimming left V 3 bases short and J 6 bases short, with 17 bases between. The length of the CDR3 is 15 residues. CDR1 and CDR2 from the germline V gene are SGHRS and YFSETQ. The CDR3 sequence: CASSWTTEFKDTQYF. As DNA, the CDR3 is TGCGCCAGCAGCTGGACGACAGAGTTTAAGGATACGCAGTATTTT. Full variable domain (missing parts from reference TRBV5-1 and TRBJ2-3): KAGVTQTPRYLIKTRGQQVTLSCSPISGHRSVSWYQQTPGQGLQFLFEYFSETQRNKGNFPGRFSGRQFSNSRSEMNVSTLELGDSALYLCASSWTTEFKDTQYFGPGTRLTVL.

This sequence joins TRBV29-1 and TRBJ1-1, with D maybe TRBD1 (6 bases). The V gene's germline CDR1 is SQVTM and CDR2 ANQGSEA. V was shortened by 7 bases and J by 2 bases, with 14 bases between the two germline ends. The CDR3 sequence is 13 residues long. In DNA, the CDR3 is TGCAGCGCCCAGGGACATACCAACACTGAAGCTTTCTTT. Protein sequence: CSAQGHTNTEAFF.

The gene calls are TRBV19 and TRBJ2-3; weak D call: TRBD2 (6 bases). In germline, CDR1 is LNHDA, CDR2 SQIVND (reference sequence). The V end was cut by 1 base, the J end by 4 bases, with 9 bases between. This CDR3 has 14 amino acids. The CDR3 DNA sequence: TGTGCCAGTAGTATAGGCGGGACCCCAGATACGCAGTATTTT. Translating gives CASSIGGTPDTQYF.

This chain connects TRBV6-5 to TRBJ2-7; the D gene is possibly TRBD1 (6 bases). Trimming took 0 bases from V and 2 from J, leaving 8 bases between them. The CDR3 length is 14 residues. Germline V gene sequence: CDR1 MNHEY, CDR2 SVGAGI. The chain's CDR3 is CASSYSPGAYEQYF. The CDR3, as DNA: TGTGCCAGCAGTTACTCGCCAGGGGCCTACGAGCAGTACTTC.

This clone was seen once. The V call is TRBV28, the J call TRBJ2-5; 10 bases line up with TRBD2. Germline V gives CDR1 MDHEN, CDR2 SYDVKM. V dropped 7 bases and J dropped 1; count of bases not matched to a gene: 6. This CDR3 comprises 15 residues. The CDR3 reads CASNPSGGPQETQYF. CDR3 coding DNA: TGTGCCAGCAACCCTAGCGGGGGCCCCCAAGAGACCCAGTACTTC.

V and J are TRBV4-3 and TRBJ2-5; 9 bases agree with TRBD2. The germline V gene encodes CDR1 LGHNA and CDR2 YSLEER. This CDR3 region has 17 residues. The trim removed 1 base at V and 3 bases at J, leaving 9 bases unmatched. The CDR3 spells CASSQGFGERGEETQYF. CDR3 DNA: TGCGCCAGCAGCCAAGGTTTTGGGGAGCGGGGGGAAGAGACCCAGTACTTC.

The rearrangement links TRBV28 to TRBJ2-7; TRBD1 agrees at 10 bases. Germline V gives CDR1 MDHEN, CDR2 SYDVKM. The CDR3 covers 16 residues. V trimming: 1 base; J trimming: 2 bases; junction bases outside the gene matches: 5. CDR3 amino acids: CASSLFFGTGAYEQYF. The CDR3 DNA reads TGTGCCAGCAGTTTATTTTTTGGGACAGGGGCCTACGAGCAGTACTTC. The full variable domain, completed using reference TRBV28 and TRBJ2-7, is DVKVTQSSRYLVKRTGEKVFLECVQDMDHENMFWYRQDPGLGLRLIYFSYDVKMKEKGDIPEGYSVSREKKERFSLILESASTNQTSMYLCASSLFFGTGAYEQYFGPGTRLTVT.